This TCR beta chain was sequenced during a study of cytomegalovirus exposure and HLA in healthy donors. General study results and limits: Earlier analysis looked at TCR beta V segments, and most were productive about 90% or about 30% of the time. In a later analysis, at a false discovery rate of 0.05, over 15,000 TCR beta sequences matched HLA alleles. Researchers reported in a later analysis that a missense DCLRE1C variant was tied to TCR beta V- and J-gene trimming.

The PCR ran on 60 Vbeta and 13 Jbeta primers. TCRdb's table, derived via immunoSEQ multiplex PCR, lists solely in-frame clones and lacks some. Here the sample spans 55,000 to 85,000 clones, roughly 74% being singletons. The CDR3 sequence is 13 residues long. The V gene lost 8 bases and the J gene lost 0 bases, with 10 bases spanning the gap. Germline CDR1 is WSHSY and CDR2 is SAAADI. This clone was detected a few times. What it recognizes is unknown. The receptor's source is a man aged 18 to 30 in good health and CMV-seropositive. This rearrangement joins TRBV10-2 to TRBJ1-1; D might be TRBD1 (5 bases). Sequenced material: PBMCs. The CDR3 loop is CASLGGMNTEAFF. Written as DNA, the CDR3 is TGCGCCAGCCTTGGGGGGATGAACACTGAAGCTTTCTTT.